This record covers a single T cell receptor (beta chain). Its antigen is as yet unknown. The data stem from a study of cytomegalovirus exposure and HLA in healthy donors. Overall study: A later analysis reported the 90 to 150 validation repertoires used the same platform as the 500 to 800 first-cohort repertoires. Findings and limits, study-wide: There were a few CMV-associated chains whose specificity for CMV antigens was confirmed in vitro.

V was shortened by 6 bases and J by 1 base, with 9 bases between the two germline ends. Germline-derived CDR1 and CDR2 are SGHDN and FVKESK. This CDR3 contains 13 residues. The donors were in the roughly 130-subject validation cohort, distinct from the roughly 600-subject first cohort. The assay was immunoSEQ multiplex PCR, and TCRdb's table has in-frame clones only and misses some. Of under 250,000 clones listed, less than 90% are singletons. The chain joins TRBV14 to TRBJ1-1, with D perhaps TRBD1 (5 bases). This receptor was identified in a man aged 18 to 35 in good health and CMV-seropositive. The specimen was PBMCs. This chain's CDR3 is CASSHGQNTEAFF. The CDR3 DNA sequence: TGTGCCAGCAGTCACGGACAGAACACTGAAGCTTTCTTT.